Only one count was recorded for the clone carrying this TCR beta chain. Its antigen remains unknown. The data were obtained in a study of T cell responses to AZD1222 COVID-19 vaccine. Study-wide context: Pooling covered second doses at about 4 or about 12 weeks. Overall study findings and caveats: Baseline testing showed seropositivity in only six AZD1222 recipients. Researchers report vaccine-associated CD4 TCRs spanning spike, with dominance at 160-218 and 743-854. The peak T cell response came first, and repertoires were sampled only after it.

TCRdb's table, derived via immunoSEQ multiplex PCR, lists solely in-frame clones and lacks some. Of 130,000 to 150,000 clones detected, around 88% appear once; the ten largest clones hold more than 12%. The CDR3 has 15 residues. Per germline, CDR1 SGHNT and CDR2 YENEEA. Trimming took off 5 bases at V and 0 bases at J, with 12 bases between the two ends. This sequence was found in an adult in good health. The rearrangement links TRBV11-3 to TRBJ2-3, with D possibly being TRBD1 (5 bases). The sequencing here drew on peripheral blood, taken on day 0 of AZD1222 vaccination. DNA for the CDR3: TGTGCCAGCAGCAAAAAAACAGGAAGCACAGATACGCAGTATTTT. This encodes CASSKKTGSTDTQYF.